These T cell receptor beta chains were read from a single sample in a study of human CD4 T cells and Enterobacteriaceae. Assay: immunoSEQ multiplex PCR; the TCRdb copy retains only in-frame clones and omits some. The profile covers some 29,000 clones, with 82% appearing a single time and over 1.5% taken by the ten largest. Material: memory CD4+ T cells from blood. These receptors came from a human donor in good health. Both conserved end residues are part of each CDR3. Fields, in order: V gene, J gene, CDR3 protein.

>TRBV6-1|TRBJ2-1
CASRLGSGEQFF
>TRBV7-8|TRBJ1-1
CASSLGSGSTEAFF
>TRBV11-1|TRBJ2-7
CASSPGLAGAGYEQYF
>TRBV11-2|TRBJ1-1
CATRAGLNTEAFF
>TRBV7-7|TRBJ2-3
CASSTLGSTDTQYF
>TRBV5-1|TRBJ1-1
CASSSGTLSLGAFF
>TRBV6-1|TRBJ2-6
CASSDRGYAGANVLTF
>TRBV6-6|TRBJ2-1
CASSYQSTGGGEQFF
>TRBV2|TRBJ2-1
CASNQVDEQFF
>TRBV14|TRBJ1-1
CASSQDRGRGAFF
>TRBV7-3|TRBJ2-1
CASSSTSGAGGYNEQFF
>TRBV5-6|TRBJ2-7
CASSEGLADAYEQYF
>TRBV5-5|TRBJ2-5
CASSLAPGTGVQETQYF
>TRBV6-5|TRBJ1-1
CASSYPGGYEAFF